This T cell receptor (beta chain) was obtained from a study of CD8 T cells in Susac syndrome. A quantity of about 0.45 to 1 ug RNA underwent reverse transcription using random hexamers. Each CDR3 protein gets one entry after TCRdb re-called the immunoSEQ multiplex PCR reads with MiXCR. The repertoire includes about 150,000 distinct CDR3 sequences, 95% of them detected once, and 0.16% sits in the top ten. Germline lookup yields CDR1 SGHTA and CDR2 FQGTGA. The CDR3 sequence is 14 residues long. V lost 2 bases and J 2 bases, leaving 9 bases between the germline ends. The chain joins TRBV7-3 to TRBJ1-1; D is undetermined. This receptor was taken from a human donor with Susac syndrome. The sample consisted of CD4+ T cells from PBMCs. The CDR3 here is CASSLSTGNTEAFF. Here the CDR3 DNA reads TGTGCCAGCAGCTTATCAACCGGAAACACTGAAGCTTTCTTT.